A selection of T cell receptor beta chains follows, all from one sample in a study of T cells in Graves' hyperthyroidism and ophthalmopathy. MiXCR, applied by TCRdb to the multiplex PCR reads, yields one record per CDR3 protein. The sample includes more than 300,000 distinct CDR3 sequences, about 18% of them seen just once. Input material: blood. Receptor source: a man aged 18 to 29 with Graves' ophthalmopathy. Both conserved end residues are part of each CDR3. The D gene is left open where the match is weak. Expanded clones are given a class, and other clones once, few, many or no size at all.

>.|TRBV4-2|.|TRBJ1-4
CASMREKLFF
TGTGCCAGCATGCGTGAAAAACTGTTTTTT
>.|TRBV7-3|.|TRBJ1-4
CASSQGSGASSGRNEKLFF
TGCGCCAGCAGCCAAGGCTCAGGGGCCTCCTCGGGGAGGAATGAAAAACTGTTTTTT
>many|TRBV20-1|TRBD2|TRBJ2-5
CSARVAGRGETQYF
TGCAGTGCTAGAGTGGCAGGGAGGGGAGAGACCCAGTACTTC
>many|TRBV7-2|.|TRBJ2-7
CASSLGSSSSYEQYF
TGTGCCAGCAGCTTAGGTAGCAGCAGCTCCTACGAGCAGTACTTC
>few|TRBV10-3|.|TRBJ2-5
CAISGPLTGVDQETQYF
TGTGCCATCAGTGGCCCTTTGACGGGAGTGGATCAAGAGACCCAGTACTTC
>.|TRBV5-1|.|TRBJ1-2
CASSSGGNNYGYTF
TGCGCCAGCAGCTCAGGTGGGAATAACTATGGCTACACCTTC
>many|TRBV7-2|.|TRBJ1-4
CASSLGAGPNEKLFF
TGTGCCAGCAGCTTAGGGGCTGGGCCTAATGAAAAACTGTTTTTT
>many|TRBV12-3/TRBV12-4|.|TRBJ2-7
CASSFTQDPYEQYF
TGTGCCAGCAGTTTTACACAGGACCCCTACGAGCAGTACTTC
>.|TRBV19|.|TRBJ2-6
CASSIYAESSGANVLTF
TGTGCCAGTAGTATTTACGCAGAGAGCTCTGGGGCCAACGTCCTGACTTTC
>many|TRBV20-1|.|TRBJ1-2
CSARVGAGYTF
TGCAGTGCTAGAGTGGGTGCGGGCTACACCTTC
>many|TRBV12-3/TRBV12-4|.|TRBJ2-4
CASSPGGTIAKNIQYF
TGTGCCAGCAGCCCCGGCGGTACAATAGCCAAAAACATTCAGTACTTC
>.|TRBV5-8|TRBD1|TRBJ2-1
CASSLSGGSSRYYNEQFF
TGTGCCAGCAGCTTGTCAGGGGGTAGTTCCCGGTATTACAATGAGCAGTTCTTC
>many|TRBV3-1|TRBD2|TRBJ2-1
CASSQAWRGSSSYNEQFF
TGTGCCAGCAGCCAGGCATGGCGGGGGTCGAGCTCCTACAATGAGCAGTTCTTC
>many|TRBV2|.|TRBJ2-3
CASSPSVVGTQYF
TGTGCCAGCAGCCCCTCCGTCGTGGGGACGCAGTATTTT
>few|TRBV10-3|.|TRBJ2-7
CAISDLYEQYF
TGTGCCATCAGTGACCTCTACGAGCAGTACTTC
>many|TRBV5-1|TRBD1|TRBJ1-2
CASSLVPGQELHIYGYTF
TGCGCCAGCAGCCTCGTGCCGGGACAGGAACTGCATATCTATGGCTACACCTTC
>.|TRBV7-9|.|TRBJ1-2
CASSPSSGGPYTF
TGTGCCAGCAGCCCAAGCTCGGGCGGACCTTACACCTTC
>.|TRBV12-3/TRBV12-4|.|TRBJ2-5
CASSLGGRVQETQYF
TGTGCCAGCAGTTTAGGAGGCAGGGTCCAAGAGACCCAGTACTTC
>many|TRBV3-1|TRBD1|TRBJ2-5
CASSQSPGTGGQETQYF
TGTGCCAGCAGCCAAAGCCCTGGGACAGGCGGTCAAGAGACCCAGTACTTC
>few|TRBV10-3|.|TRBJ1-2
CAISGGQNYGYTF
TGTGCCATCAGTGGGGGTCAAAACTATGGCTACACCTTC
>many|TRBV3-1|.|TRBJ1-2
CASSQEGAGGYTF
TGTGCCAGCAGCCAAGAGGGGGCTGGTGGCTACACCTTC
>many|TRBV3-1|.|TRBJ2-3
CASSQTSTDTQYF
TGTGCCAGCAGCCAAACTAGCACAGATACGCAGTATTTT
>.|TRBV7-9|.|TRBJ2-2
CASSPNSGNTGELFF
TGTGCCAGCAGCCCAAACTCCGGGAACACCGGGGAGCTGTTTTTT
>many|TRBV27|TRBD1|TRBJ1-5
CASSRDRGHNQPQHF
TGTGCCAGCAGCCGCGACAGGGGACACAATCAGCCCCAGCATTTT
>few|TRBV24-1|.|TRBJ2-2
CATSDPGGVVTGELFF
TGTGCCACCAGTGACCCAGGGGGGGTCGTCACCGGGGAGCTGTTTTTT
>.|TRBV4-1|.|TRBJ2-1
CASSQANSEQFF
TGCGCCAGCAGCCAAGCCAACAGTGAGCAGTTCTTC